This TCR beta chain was captured in a study of T-cell memory formation after mild COVID-19 (dated by TCRdb to 2020 to 2023). With regard to the full study: TCR sequence clusters from the two donors were largely donor specific. The cohort comprised two young, previously healthy adult volunteers, one female and one male. In two donors, T-cell clones that expanded and contracted after mild COVID-19 were followed by sequencing TCRalpha and TCRbeta repertoires longitudinally. The full study reports these points: Contracting CD4+ clones were found mainly in CM and EM memory subsets, while CD8+ clones were enriched in EMRA. SARS-CoV-2 specificity of the second-wave clones peaking on day 37 was not confirmed. Only a couple of mild cases were covered by the study, and larger cohorts that include severe cases with pre-infection samples were considered necessary. Some responding clones were detected in pre-infection memory, suggesting pre-existing cross-reactive memory T cells joined the SARS-CoV-2 response. Clones contracting from day 15 to 85 had balanced CD4/CD8 phenotypes, while a second wave expanding from day 15 to 37 was biased towards CD4+.

TCRdb lists the instrument as Illumina NovaSeq 6000. Using 5'RACE with constant-segment primers, TCRalpha and TCRbeta cDNA libraries were constructed, with sample barcodes and unique molecular identifiers added in the process. Trizol reagent was used to extract RNA from every sample. Amplification of the libraries took two PCR steps, and the second step added a second sample barcode plus Illumina TruSeq adapters. Sequencing of libraries was performed on an Illumina NovaSeq with 2 x 150 bp paired-end reads. The published analysis was carried out like this. The reads were demultiplexed and collapsed into UMI-guided consensus sequences using migec v1.2.7. Using mixcr v2.1.11, UMI consensuses were aligned to TRA and TRB V and J templates and then assembled into clonotypes. A clonotype was counted as expanded or contracted only if both edgeR and NoisET called the change significant, with noise models trained on biological replicates. For edgeR calls, the cutoffs were a false discovery rate-adjusted p below 0.01 and a log2 fold-change threshold of 1. PCA with hierarchical clustering of max-normalized trajectories of the 1000 most abundant clonotypes was used as exploratory dynamics analysis. Each responding clone was given a CD4 or CD8 phenotype based on the CD4+ and CD8+ repertoires, which had been sequenced separately. The public reads were quality trimmed at Q25 with fastp and then assembled into clones with MiXCR by TCRdb, keeping productive beta chains. Entries that share a CDR3 protein sequence are merged under the most common genes and DNA. TCRdb's processing, not the authors', yielded these V and J calls. This sample holds about 210,000 distinct CDR3 sequences; roughly 10% were observed only once. Under 3.5% of the sample is taken by the ten largest.

The table lists this clonotype with a few counts. The target of this receptor is not known. The input lacks base qualities; no much larger clone sits a single base away. PBMCs were isolated by Ficoll-Paque density gradient centrifugation. The germline V gene encodes CDR1 KGHSH and CDR2 LQKENI. There are 15 amino acids in the CDR3, from cysteine to phenylalanine inclusive. Only the CDR3 DNA is retained, 45 bases long and in frame from the first base. The germline V end is reduced by 1 base and the J end by 8 bases; junction bases left unmatched: 3. The sample comprised PBMCs or a T cell subset sorted from them (not recorded which). The TCR was taken from a man aged 18 to 29 who had mild COVID-19 (a few samples of this study predate the infection). The sample titles of this study are shuffled in the database, so cell type and time point are left out; the donor was told from shared clones. The chain joins TRBV18 to TRBJ2-1, and 12 junction bases match TRBD2. At the DNA level, the sequence is TGTGCCAGCTCACCACTGACTAGCGGGGGTTATGAGCAGTTCTTC. Protein translation: CASSPLTSGGYEQFF.